This paragraph covers one TCR beta chain sequence. The record originates from a study of blood T cell repertoires in COVID-19. CDR1 is SGHRS and CDR2 is YFSETQ in the germline V gene. The junction had 8 bases not matched to a gene; V was cut back by 4 bases and J by 4 bases. There are 15 residues in the CDR3. Original methodology: Counts of nucleated cells, estimated from reference gene primer amplification, were obtained. Some clones are missing from TCRdb's copy, which holds only in-frame ones; the method was immunoSEQ multiplex PCR. The DNA gave D and trimming, while V, J and clone size come from that table. Of 110,000 or so clones in the sample, more than 70% were seen once.

This TCR was sampled from a woman in her seventies who had recovered from COVID-19. The chain employs TRBV5-1 and TRBJ2-5; 9 positions agree with TRBD1. The source material was peripheral blood. The chain's CDR3 is CASSKGTGRGETQYF. Here the CDR3 DNA reads TGCGCCAGCAGCAAAGGGACAGGGAGGGGAGAGACCCAGTACTTC.